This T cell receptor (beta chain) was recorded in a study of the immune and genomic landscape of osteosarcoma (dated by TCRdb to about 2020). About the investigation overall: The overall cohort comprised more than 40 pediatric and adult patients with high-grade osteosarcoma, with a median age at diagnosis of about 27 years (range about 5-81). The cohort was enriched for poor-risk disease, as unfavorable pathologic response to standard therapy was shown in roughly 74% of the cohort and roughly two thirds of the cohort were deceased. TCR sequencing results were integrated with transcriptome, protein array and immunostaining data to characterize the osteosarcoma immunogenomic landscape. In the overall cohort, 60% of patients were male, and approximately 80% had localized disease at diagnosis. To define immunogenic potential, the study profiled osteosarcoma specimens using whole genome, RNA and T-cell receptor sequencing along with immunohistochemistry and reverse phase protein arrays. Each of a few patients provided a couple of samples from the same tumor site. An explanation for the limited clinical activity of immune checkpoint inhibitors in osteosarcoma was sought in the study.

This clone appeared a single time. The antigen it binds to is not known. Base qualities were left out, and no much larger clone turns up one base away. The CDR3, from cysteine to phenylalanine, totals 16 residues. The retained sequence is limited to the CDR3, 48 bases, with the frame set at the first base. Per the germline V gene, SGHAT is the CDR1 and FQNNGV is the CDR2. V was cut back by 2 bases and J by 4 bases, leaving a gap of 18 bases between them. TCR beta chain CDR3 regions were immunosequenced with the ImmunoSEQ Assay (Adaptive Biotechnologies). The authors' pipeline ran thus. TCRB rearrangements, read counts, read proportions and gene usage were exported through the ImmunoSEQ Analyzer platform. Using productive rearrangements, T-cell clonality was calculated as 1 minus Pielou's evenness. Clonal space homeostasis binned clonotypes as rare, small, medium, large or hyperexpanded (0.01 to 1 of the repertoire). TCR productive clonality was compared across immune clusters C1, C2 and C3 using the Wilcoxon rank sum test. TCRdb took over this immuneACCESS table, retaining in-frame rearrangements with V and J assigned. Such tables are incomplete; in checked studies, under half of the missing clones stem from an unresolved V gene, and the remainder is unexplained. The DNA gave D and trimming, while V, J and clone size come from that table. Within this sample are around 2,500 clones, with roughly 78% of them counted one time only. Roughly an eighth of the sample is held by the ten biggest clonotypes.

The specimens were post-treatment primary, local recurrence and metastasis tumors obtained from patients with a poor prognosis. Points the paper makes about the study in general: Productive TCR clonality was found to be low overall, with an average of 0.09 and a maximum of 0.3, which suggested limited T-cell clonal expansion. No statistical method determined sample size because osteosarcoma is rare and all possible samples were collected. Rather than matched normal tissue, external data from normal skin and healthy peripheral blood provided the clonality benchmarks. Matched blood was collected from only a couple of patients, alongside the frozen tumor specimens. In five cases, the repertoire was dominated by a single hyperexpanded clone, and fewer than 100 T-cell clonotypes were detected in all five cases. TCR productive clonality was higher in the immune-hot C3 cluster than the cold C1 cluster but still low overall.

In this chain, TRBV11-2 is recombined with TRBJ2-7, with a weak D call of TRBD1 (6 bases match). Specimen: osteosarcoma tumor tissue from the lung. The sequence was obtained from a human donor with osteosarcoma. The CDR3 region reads CASSLLGTQGGYEQYF. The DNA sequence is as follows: TGTGCCAGCAGCTTACTCGGGACCCAAGGGGGATACGAGCAGTACTTC.